Shown below are 12 T cell receptor beta chains from a single sample sequenced in a study of spatial heterogeneity in lung cancer. Stated time point: blood at routine non-recurrence follow-up after resection. TCRdb reprocessed the 5' RACE reads with MiXCR, giving one entry per CDR3 protein. The data show tens of thousands of distinct CDR3 sequences, roughly a fifth seen once. Material: PBMCs, obtained at follow-up. The receptors were gathered from a male donor with early-stage non-small cell lung cancer.

The sample holds a few counts of this clonotype. This chain joins TRBV20-1 and TRBJ2-3; D ambiguous. This CDR3 has 12 amino acids. V lost 5 bases to trimming and J lost 6 bases, with 12 bases between them. The V gene's germline CDR1 is DFQATT and CDR2 SNEGSKA (reference sequence). The CDR3 reads CSAQDLMDTQYF. The CDR3 DNA follows: TGCAGTGCTCAGGACCTGATGGATACGCAGTATTTT.

This clonotype showed up many times. The chain links TRBV18 to TRBJ2-2; D ambiguous. V was trimmed by 4 bases and J by 0 bases, leaving 6 bases between them. Germline V gene data show CDR1 as KGHSH and CDR2 as LQKENI. CDR3 size: 14 residues. The CDR3 is CASSRSPNTGELFF. The CDR3 nucleotides read TGTGCCAGCTCACGCAGTCCGAACACCGGGGAGCTGTTTTTT.

This clonotype was detected ten times or more. The chain carries TRBV2 and TRBJ2-4; D remains unclear. Germline V gene data show CDR1 as SNHLY and CDR2 as FYNNEI. Trimming cost V 10 bases and J 6 bases, with 13 bases left between them. The CDR3 runs to 12 residues. CDR3 DNA sequence: TGTGCCACCTCAATGGGCAGAAACATTCAGTACTTC. Protein product: CATSMGRNIQYF.

The V gene is TRBV5-1, the J gene TRBJ1-1; D is unresolved. The V end was cut by 4 bases, the J end by 3 bases, with 7 bases between. This CDR3 has 12 residues. Germline V gene sequence: CDR1 SGHRS, CDR2 YFSETQ. The CDR3 loop reads CASSAGDTEAFF. The CDR3 DNA reads as TGCGCCAGCAGCGCAGGCGACACTGAAGCTTTCTTT.

This clonotype has more than one count but fewer than ten. The chain links TRBV14 to TRBJ1-3, with unresolved D. CDR1 and CDR2 (germline): SGHDN, FVKESK. With 4 bases removed from V and 5 bases from J, the gap between germline ends came to 6 bases. This CDR3 contains 12 residues. In DNA form, the CDR3 reads TGTGCCAGCAGCCGGCAGAGAAACACCATATATTTT. Amino acids: CASSRQRNTIYF.

This clonotype was observed a handful of times. The chain employs TRBV4-3 and TRBJ2-5; 10 nucleotides align to TRBD1. The CDR3 spans 13 residues. The V gene's germline CDR1 is LGHNA and CDR2 YSLEER. V lost 5 bases to trimming and J lost 5 bases; unmatched junction nucleotides: 2. CDR3 DNA: TGCGCCAGCAGCACGGGACAGGGGGAGACCCAGTACTTC. Residues: CASSTGQGETQYF.

In this sample, this clonotype turned up a few times. The rearrangement links TRBV6-6 to TRBJ2-1; TRBD1 aligns across 7 bases. The CDR3 length is 17 residues. The germline V gene has CDR1 MNHNY and CDR2 SVGAGI (reference sequence). The V gene end was trimmed by 5 bases and the J gene end by 0 bases; junction bases not matched to a gene: 10. CDR3 sequence reads: CASSDRVRVPSYNEQFF. As DNA, the CDR3 is TGTGCCAGCAGTGACAGGGTCAGAGTACCCTCCTACAATGAGCAGTTCTTC.

The V and J genes are TRBV12-3 or TRBV12-4 and TRBJ1-6; the match to TRBD1 covers 7 bases. This CDR3 contains 16 residues. Trimming at V came to 6 bases and at J to 6 bases, leaving 11 bases not matched to a gene. CDR3 sequence: CASRQSRGGINSPLHF. The CDR3 bases are TGTGCCAGCAGGCAGTCCAGGGGGGGGATTAATTCACCCCTCCACTTT.

This clonotype was observed a few times. The V and J genes are TRBV7-9 and TRBJ2-2; TRBD2 agrees at 11 bases. This CDR3 is 19 amino acids long. Germline CDR1 reads SEHNR; CDR2 reads FQNEAQ (reference sequence). J lost 1 base, V lost 1 base, and 8 bases had no gene match. The DNA of the CDR3 is TGTGCCAGCAGCTTAGAGGGCCGACTAGCGGGGCGGAACACCGGGGAGCTGTTTTTT. This translates into CASSLEGRLAGRNTGELFF.

The chain joins TRBV7-3 to TRBJ2-7, with D tentatively TRBD1 or TRBD2 (6 bases each). The V gene's germline CDR1 is SGHTA and CDR2 FQGTGA. This CDR3 has 13 residues. V lost 3 bases to trimming and J lost 3 bases, with 9 bases between them. Written as DNA, the CDR3 is TGTGCCAGCAGCTTCGGAGGGGGCTACGAGCAGTACTTC. Its translation: CASSFGGGYEQYF. The variable domain in full, completed from reference TRBV7-3 and TRBJ2-7, reads GAGVSQTPSNKVTEKGKYVELRCDPISGHTALYWYRQSLGQGPEFLIYFQGTGAADDSGLPNDRFFAVRPEGSVSTLKIQRTERGDSAVYLCASSFGGGYEQYFGPGTRLTVT.

At least ten counts were recorded for this clonotype. J is TRBJ2-1 and V is TRBV19; TRBD2 matches at 10 bases. The CDR3 totals 15 residues. V lost 5 bases, J lost 7 bases, and 8 bases stayed unmatched. Germline values: CDR1 LNHDA, CDR2 SQIVND (reference sequence). The CDR3 here is CASSLGGAGGNEQFF. DNA for the CDR3: TGTGCCAGTAGTCTTGGGGGAGCGGGAGGGAATGAGCAGTTCTTC.

This clonotype appeared a few times. CDR3 sequence reads: CASSTRLETTYEQYF. The CDR3 DNA is TGTGCCAGCAGTACGCGACTCGAAACGACCTACGAGCAGTACTTC. The V call is TRBV6-2 or TRBV6-3, the J call TRBJ2-7; D is unclear. V was shortened by 5 bases and J by 2 bases, with 16 bases between the two germline ends. Germline-derived CDR1 and CDR2 are MNHEY and SVGEGT. The CDR3 totals 15 residues.